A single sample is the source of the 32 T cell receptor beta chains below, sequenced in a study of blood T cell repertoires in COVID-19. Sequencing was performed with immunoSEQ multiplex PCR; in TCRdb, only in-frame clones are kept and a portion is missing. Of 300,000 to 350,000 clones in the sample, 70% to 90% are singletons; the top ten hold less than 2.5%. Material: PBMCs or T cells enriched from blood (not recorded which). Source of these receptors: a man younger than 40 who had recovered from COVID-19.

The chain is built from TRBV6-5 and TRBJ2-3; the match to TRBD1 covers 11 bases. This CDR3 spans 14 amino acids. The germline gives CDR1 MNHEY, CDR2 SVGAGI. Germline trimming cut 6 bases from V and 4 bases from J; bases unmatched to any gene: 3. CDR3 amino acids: CASRPGQGADTQYF. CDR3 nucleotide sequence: TGTGCCAGCAGGCCGGGACAGGGGGCAGATACGCAGTATTTT.

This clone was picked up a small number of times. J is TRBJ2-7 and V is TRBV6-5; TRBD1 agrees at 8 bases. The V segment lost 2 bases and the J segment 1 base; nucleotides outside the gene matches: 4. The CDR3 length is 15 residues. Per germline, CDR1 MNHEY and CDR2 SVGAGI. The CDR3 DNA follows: TGTGCCAGCAGTTACCGGACAGGGAAATCCTACGAGCAGTACTTC. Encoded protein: CASSYRTGKSYEQYF.

CDR3 sequence reads: CASGFSIRGLSSYEQYF. CDR3 nucleotides: TGTGCTAGTGGTTTTAGCATTCGCGGCCTTAGCTCCTACGAGCAGTACTTC. The chain couples TRBV12-5 to TRBJ2-7; D unclear. Germline assignment: CDR1 LGHNT and CDR2 FRNRAP. Trimming took off 3 bases at V and 0 bases at J, with 18 bases between the two ends. The CDR3 is 17 residues long.

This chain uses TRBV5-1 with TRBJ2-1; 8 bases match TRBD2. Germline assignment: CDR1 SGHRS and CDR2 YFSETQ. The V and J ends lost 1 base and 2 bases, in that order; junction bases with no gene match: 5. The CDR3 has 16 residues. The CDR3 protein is CASSLTLADTYNEQFF. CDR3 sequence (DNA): TGCGCCAGCAGCTTGACACTAGCGGATACCTACAATGAGCAGTTCTTC. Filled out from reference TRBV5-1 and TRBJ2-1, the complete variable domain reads KAGVTQTPRYLIKTRGQQVTLSCSPISGHRSVSWYQQTPGQGLQFLFEYFSETQRNKGNFPGRFSGRQFSNSRSEMNVSTLELGDSALYLCASSLTLADTYNEQFFGPGTRLTVL.

In nucleotides, the CDR3 is TGTGCCAGCAGCTCCTCTAGCGGGGGGTCAATCCCCGGGGAGCTGTTTTTT. Its protein is CASSSSSGGSIPGELFF. This chain joins TRBV9 and TRBJ2-2; 11 bases match TRBD2. This CDR3 is 17 amino acids long. Germline V gene sequence: CDR1 SGDLS, CDR2 YYNGEE. The junction had 11 bases not matched to a gene; V was cut back by 4 bases and J by 6 bases.

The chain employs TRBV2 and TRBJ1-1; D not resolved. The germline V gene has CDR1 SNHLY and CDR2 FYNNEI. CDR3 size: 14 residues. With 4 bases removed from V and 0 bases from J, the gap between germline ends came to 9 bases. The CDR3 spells CASSVQVMNTEAFF. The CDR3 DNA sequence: TGTGCCAGCAGTGTGCAGGTCATGAACACTGAAGCTTTCTTT.

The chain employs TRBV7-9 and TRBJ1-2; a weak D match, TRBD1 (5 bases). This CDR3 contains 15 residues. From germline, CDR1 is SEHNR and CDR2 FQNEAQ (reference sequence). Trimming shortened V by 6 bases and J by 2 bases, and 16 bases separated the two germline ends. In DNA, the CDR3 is TGTGCCAGCAGACCCGTACGGGGGATAAACTATGGCTACACCTTC. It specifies CASRPVRGINYGYTF. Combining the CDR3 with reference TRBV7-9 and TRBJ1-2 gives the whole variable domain DTGVSQNPRHKITKRGQNVTFRCDPISEHNRLYWYRQTLGQGPEFLTYFQNEAQLEKSRLLSDRFSAERPKGSFSTLEIQRTEQGDSAMYLCASRPVRGINYGYTFGSGTRLTVV.

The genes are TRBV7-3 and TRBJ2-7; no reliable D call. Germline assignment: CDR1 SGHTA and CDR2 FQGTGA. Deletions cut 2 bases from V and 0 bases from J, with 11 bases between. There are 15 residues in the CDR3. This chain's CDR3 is CASSLAGISSYEQYF. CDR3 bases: TGTGCCAGCAGCTTAGCAGGTATAAGCTCCTACGAGCAGTACTTC.

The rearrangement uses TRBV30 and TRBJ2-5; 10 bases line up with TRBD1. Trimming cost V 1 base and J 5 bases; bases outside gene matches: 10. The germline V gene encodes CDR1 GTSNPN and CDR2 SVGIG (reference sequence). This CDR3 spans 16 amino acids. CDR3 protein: CAWSAGLGQGGETQYF. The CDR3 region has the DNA TGTGCCTGGAGTGCAGGGCTTGGACAGGGGGGGGAGACCCAGTACTTC.

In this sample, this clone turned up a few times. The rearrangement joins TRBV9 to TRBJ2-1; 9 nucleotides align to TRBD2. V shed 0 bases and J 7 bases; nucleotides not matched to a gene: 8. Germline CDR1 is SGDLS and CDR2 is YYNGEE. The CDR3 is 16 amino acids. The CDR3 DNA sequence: TGTGCCAGCAGCGTAGCTTCGACCAGCGGGAGGAATGAGCAGTTCTTC. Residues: CASSVASTSGRNEQFF.

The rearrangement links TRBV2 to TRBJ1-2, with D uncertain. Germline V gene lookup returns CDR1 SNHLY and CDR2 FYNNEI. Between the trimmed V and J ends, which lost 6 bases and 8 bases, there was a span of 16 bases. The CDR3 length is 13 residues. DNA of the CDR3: TGTGCCAGCAGCTCAGAGGAGGGCACAGGCTACACCTTC. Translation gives CASSSEEGTGYTF.

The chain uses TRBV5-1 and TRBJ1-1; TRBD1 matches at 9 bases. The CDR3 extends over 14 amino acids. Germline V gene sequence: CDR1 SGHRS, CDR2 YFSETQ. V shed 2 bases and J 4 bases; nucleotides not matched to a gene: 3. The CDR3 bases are TGCGCCAGCAGCTTACAGGGGGCAAGCACTGAAGCTTTCTTT. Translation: CASSLQGASTEAFF.

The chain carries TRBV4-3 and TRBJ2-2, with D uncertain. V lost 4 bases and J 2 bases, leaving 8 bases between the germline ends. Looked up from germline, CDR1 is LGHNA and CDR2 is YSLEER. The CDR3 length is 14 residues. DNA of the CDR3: TGCGCCAGCAGCCTGGAGAGAAACACCGGGGAGCTGTTTTTT. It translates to CASSLERNTGELFF.

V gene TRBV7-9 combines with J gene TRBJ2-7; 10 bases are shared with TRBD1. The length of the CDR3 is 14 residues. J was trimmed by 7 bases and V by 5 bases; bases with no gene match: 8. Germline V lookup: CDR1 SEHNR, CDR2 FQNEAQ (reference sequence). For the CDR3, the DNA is TGTGCCAGCAGCACCGGGACAGGGGTTGGTGAGCAGTACTTC. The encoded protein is CASSTGTGVGEQYF. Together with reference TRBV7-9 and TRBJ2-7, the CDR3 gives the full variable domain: DTGVSQNPRHKITKRGQNVTFRCDPISEHNRLYWYRQTLGQGPEFLTYFQNEAQLEKSRLLSDRFSAERPKGSFSTLEIQRTEQGDSAMYLCASSTGTGVGEQYFGPGTRLTVT.

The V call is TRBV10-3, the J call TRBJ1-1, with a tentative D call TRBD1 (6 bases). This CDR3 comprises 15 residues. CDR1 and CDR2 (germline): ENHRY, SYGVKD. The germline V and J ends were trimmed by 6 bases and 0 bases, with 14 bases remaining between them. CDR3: CAIRETGTMNTEAFF. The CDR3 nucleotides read TGTGCCATCAGGGAAACAGGGACCATGAACACTGAAGCTTTCTTT.

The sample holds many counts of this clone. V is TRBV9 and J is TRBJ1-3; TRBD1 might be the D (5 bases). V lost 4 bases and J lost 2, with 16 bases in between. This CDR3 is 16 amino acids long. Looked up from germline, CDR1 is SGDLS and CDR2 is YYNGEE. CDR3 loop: CASSSSREGAGNTIYF. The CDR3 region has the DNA TGTGCCAGCAGCTCCTCCAGGGAAGGAGCTGGAAACACCATATATTTT.

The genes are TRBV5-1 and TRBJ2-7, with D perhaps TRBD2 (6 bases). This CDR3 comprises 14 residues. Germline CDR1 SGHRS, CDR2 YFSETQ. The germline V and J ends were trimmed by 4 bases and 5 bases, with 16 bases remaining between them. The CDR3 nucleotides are TGCGCCAGCAGCACCCAGATGGGGGGAGACGAGCAGTACTTC. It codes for CASSTQMGGDEQYF.

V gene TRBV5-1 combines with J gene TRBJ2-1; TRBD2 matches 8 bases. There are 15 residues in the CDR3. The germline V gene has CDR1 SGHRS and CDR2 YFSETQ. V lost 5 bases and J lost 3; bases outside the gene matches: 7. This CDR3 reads CASSPGGTVYNEQFF. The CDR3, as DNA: TGCGCCAGCAGTCCGGGGGGGACCGTCTACAATGAGCAGTTCTTC.

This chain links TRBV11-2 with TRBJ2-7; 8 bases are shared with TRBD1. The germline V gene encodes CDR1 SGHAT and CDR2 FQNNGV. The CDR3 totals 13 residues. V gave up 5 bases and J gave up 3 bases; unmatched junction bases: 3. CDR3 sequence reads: CASSEDRVYEQYF. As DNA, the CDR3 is TGTGCCAGCAGCGAGGACAGGGTCTACGAGCAGTACTTC.

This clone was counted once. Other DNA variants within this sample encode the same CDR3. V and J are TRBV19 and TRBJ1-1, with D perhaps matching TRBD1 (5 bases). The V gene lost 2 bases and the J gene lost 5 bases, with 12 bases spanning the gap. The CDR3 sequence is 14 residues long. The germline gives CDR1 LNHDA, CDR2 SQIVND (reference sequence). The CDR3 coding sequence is TGTGCCAGTAGTATACAGGGAAGGGGAACTGAAGCTTTCTTT. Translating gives CASSIQGRGTEAFF.

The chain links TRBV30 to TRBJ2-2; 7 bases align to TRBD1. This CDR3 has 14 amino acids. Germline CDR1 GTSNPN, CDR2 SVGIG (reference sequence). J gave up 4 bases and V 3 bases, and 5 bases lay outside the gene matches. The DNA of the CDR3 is TGTGCCTGGAGCAAAGGGACAGTCACCGGGGAGCTGTTTTTT. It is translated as CAWSKGTVTGELFF.

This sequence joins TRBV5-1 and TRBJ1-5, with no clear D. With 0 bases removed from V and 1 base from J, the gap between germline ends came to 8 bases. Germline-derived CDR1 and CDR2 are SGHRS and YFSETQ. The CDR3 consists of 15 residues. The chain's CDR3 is CASSLAPGSNQPQHF. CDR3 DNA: TGCGCCAGCAGCTTGGCCCCGGGGAGCAATCAGCCCCAGCATTTT.

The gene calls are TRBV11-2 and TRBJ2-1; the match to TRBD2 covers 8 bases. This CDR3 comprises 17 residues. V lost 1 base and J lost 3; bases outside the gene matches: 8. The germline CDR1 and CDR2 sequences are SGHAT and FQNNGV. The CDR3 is CASSLGPGAGGYNEQFF. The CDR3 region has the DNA TGTGCCAGCAGCTTAGGGCCCGGGGCGGGGGGCTACAATGAGCAGTTCTTC.

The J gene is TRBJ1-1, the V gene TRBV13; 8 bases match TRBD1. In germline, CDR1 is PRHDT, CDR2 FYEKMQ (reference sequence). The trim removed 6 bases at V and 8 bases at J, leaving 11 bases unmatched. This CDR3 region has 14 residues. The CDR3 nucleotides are TGTGCCAGCAGTCTAACAGGGGGTTCTCAGGAAGCTTTCTTT. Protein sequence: CASSLTGGSQEAFF.

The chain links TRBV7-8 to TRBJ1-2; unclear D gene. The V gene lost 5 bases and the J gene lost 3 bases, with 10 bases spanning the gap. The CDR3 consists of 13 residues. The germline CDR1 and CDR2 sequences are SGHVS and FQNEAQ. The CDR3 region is CASSQKRDYGYTF. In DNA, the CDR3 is TGTGCCAGCAGCCAGAAGAGGGACTATGGCTACACCTTC.

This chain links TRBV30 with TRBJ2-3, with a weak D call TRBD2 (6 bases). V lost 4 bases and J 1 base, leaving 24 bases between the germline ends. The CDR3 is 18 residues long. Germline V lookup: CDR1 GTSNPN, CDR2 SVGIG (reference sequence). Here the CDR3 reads CAWTEDPGRRAGTDTQYF. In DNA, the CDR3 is TGTGCCTGGACCGAAGATCCGGGACGGAGGGCCGGCACAGATACGCAGTATTTT.

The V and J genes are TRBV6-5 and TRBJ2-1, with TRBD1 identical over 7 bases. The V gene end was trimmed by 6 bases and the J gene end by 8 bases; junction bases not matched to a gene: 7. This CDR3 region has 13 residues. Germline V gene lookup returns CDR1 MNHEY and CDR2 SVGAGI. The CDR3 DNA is TGTGCCAGCAGCTCCGACAGGGATGATGAGCAGTTCTTC. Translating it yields CASSSDRDDEQFF.

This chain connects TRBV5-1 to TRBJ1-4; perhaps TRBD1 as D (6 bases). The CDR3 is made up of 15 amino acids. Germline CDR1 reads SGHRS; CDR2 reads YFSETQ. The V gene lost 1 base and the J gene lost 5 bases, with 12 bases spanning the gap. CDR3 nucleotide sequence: TGCGCCAGCAGCTTGAGTGGACAGCTAAATGAAAAACTGTTTTTT. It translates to CASSLSGQLNEKLFF. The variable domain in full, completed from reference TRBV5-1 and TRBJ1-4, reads KAGVTQTPRYLIKTRGQQVTLSCSPISGHRSVSWYQQTPGQGLQFLFEYFSETQRNKGNFPGRFSGRQFSNSRSEMNVSTLELGDSALYLCASSLSGQLNEKLFFGSGTQLSVL.

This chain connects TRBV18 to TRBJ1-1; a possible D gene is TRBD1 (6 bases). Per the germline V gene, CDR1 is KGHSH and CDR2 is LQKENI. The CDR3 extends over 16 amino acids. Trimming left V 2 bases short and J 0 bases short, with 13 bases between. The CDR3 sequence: CASSPEQGRMNTEAFF. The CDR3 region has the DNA TGTGCCAGCTCACCAGAGCAGGGGCGTATGAACACTGAAGCTTTCTTT.

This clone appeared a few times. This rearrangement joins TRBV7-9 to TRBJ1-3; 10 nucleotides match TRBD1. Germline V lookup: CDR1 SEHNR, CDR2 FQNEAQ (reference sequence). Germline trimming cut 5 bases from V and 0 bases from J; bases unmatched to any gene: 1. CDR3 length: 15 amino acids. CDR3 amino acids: CASSRDRGSGNTIYF. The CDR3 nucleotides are TGTGCCAGCAGCAGGGACAGGGGCTCTGGAAACACCATATATTTT.

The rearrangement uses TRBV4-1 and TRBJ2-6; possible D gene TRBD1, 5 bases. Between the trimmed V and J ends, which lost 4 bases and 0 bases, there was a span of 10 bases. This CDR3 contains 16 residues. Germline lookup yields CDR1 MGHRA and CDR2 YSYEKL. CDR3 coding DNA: TGCGCCAGCAGCCGGGGCAGGGTCTCTGGGGCCAACGTCCTGACTTTC. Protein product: CASSRGRVSGANVLTF.

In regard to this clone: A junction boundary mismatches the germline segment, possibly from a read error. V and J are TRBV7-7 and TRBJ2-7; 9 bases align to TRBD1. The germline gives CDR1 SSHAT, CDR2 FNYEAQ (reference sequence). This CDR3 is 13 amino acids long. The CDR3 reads CASSLDRGNEQYF. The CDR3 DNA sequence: TGTGCTAGCAGCTTGGACAGGGGCAACGAGCAGTACTTC.